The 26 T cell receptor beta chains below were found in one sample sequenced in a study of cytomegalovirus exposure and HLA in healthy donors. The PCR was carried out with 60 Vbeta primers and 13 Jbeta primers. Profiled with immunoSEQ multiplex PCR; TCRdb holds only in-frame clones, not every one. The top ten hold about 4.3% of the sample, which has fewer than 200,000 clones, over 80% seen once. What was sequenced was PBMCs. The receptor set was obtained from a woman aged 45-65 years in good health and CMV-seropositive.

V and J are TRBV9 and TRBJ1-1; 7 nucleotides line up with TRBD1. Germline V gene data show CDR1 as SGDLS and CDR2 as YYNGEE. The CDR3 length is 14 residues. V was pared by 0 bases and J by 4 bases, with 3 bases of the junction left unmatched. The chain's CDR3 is CASSVEGAGTEAFF. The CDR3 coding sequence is TGTGCCAGCAGCGTAGAGGGGGCGGGCACTGAAGCTTTCTTT. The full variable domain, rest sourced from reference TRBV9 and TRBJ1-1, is DSGVTQTPKHLITATGQRVTLRCSPRSGDLSVYWYQQSLDQGLQFLIQYYNGEERAKGNILERFSAQQFPDLHSELNLSSLELGDSALYFCASSVEGAGTEAFFGQGTRLTVV.

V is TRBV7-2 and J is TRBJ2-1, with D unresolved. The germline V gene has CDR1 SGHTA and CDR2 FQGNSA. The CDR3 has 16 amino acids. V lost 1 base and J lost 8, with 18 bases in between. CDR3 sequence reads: CASSLEPLRSVDEQFF. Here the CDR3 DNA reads TGTGCCAGCAGCTTAGAACCCCTCCGGTCGGTGGATGAGCAGTTCTTC.

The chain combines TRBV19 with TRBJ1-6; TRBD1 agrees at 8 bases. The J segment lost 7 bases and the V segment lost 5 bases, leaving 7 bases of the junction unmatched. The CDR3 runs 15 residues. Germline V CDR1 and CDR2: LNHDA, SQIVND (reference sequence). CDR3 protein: CASSWSTGENSPLHF. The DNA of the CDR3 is TGTGCCAGTAGTTGGTCGACAGGGGAGAATTCACCCCTCCACTTT.

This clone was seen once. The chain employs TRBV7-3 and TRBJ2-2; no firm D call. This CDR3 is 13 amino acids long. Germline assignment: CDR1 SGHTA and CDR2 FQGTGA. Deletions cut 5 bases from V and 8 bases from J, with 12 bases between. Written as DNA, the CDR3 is TGTGCCAGCAGCCCGACACTCCTGGGGGAGCTGTTTTTT. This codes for CASSPTLLGELFF.

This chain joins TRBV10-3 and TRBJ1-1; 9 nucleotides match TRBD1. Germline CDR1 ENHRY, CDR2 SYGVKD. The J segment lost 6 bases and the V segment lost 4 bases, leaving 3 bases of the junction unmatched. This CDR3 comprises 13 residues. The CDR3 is CAISAGQGSEAFF. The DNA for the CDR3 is TGTGCCATCAGTGCGGGACAGGGTTCTGAAGCTTTCTTT.

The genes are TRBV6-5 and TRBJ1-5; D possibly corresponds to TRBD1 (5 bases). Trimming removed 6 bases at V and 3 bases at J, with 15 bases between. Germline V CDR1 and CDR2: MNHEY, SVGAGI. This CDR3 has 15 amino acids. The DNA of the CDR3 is TGTGCCAGCAGGACCCAGGGAAGCCCCAATCAGCCCCAGCATTTT. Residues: CASRTQGSPNQPQHF.

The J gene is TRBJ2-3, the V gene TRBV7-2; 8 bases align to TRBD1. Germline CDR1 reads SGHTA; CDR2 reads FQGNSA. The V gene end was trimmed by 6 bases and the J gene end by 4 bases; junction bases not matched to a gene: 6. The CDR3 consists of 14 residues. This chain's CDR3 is CASRVDRDADTQYF. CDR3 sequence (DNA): TGTGCCAGCAGGGTGGACAGGGACGCAGATACGCAGTATTTT.

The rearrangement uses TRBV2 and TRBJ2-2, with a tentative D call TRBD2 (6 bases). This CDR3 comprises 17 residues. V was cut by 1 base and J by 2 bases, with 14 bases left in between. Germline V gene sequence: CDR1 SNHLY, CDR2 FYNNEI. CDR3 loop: CASSEDRGIANTGELFF. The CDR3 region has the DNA TGTGCCAGCAGTGAAGATCGGGGGATCGCTAACACCGGGGAGCTGTTTTTT. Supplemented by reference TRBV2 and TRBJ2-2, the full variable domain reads EPEVTQTPSHQVTQMGQEVILRCVPISNHLYFYWYRQILGQKVEFLVSFYNNEISEKSEIFDDQFSVERPDGSNFTLKIRSTKLEDSAMYFCASSEDRGIANTGELFFGEGSRLTVL.

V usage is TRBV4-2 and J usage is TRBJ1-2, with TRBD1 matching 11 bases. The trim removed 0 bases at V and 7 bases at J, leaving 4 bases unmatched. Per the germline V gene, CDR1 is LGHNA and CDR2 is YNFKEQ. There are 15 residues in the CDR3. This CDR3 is CASSQEWTGGPGYTF. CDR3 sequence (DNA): TGTGCCAGCAGCCAAGAATGGACAGGGGGCCCTGGCTACACCTTC.

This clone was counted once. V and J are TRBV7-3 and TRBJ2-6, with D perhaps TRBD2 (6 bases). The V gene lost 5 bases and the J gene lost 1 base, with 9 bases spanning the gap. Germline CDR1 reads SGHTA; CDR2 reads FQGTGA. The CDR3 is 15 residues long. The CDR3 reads CASSPAGSGANVLTF. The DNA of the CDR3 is TGTGCCAGCAGCCCCGCGGGATCTGGGGCCAACGTCCTGACTTTC.

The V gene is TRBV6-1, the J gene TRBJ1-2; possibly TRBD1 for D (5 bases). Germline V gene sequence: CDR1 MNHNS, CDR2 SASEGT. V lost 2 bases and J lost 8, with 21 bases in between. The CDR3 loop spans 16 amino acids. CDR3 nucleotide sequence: TGTGCCAGCAGTGAAAGTATGGCAGGGATTGTACGGGGCTACACCTTC. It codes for CASSESMAGIVRGYTF.

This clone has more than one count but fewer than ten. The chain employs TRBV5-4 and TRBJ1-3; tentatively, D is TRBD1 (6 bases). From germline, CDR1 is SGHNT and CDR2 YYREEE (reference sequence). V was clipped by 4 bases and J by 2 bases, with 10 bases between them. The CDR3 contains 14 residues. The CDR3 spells CASSRQGTGNTIYF. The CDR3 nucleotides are TGTGCCAGCAGCCGCCAGGGGACTGGAAACACCATATATTTT.

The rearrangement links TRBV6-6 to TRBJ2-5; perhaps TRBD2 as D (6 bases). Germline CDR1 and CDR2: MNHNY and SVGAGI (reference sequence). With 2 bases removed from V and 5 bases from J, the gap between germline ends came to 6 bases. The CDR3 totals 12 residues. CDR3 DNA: TGTGCCAGCAGTTACAGCGGGGAGACCCAGTACTTC. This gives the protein CASSYSGETQYF.

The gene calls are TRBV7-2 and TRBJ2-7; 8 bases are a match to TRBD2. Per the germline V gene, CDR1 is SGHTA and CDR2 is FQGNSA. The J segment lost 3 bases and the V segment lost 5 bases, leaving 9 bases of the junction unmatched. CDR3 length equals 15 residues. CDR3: CASSPVLAGGYEQYF. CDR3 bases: TGTGCCAGCAGCCCCGTTCTGGCGGGAGGCTACGAGCAGTACTTC.

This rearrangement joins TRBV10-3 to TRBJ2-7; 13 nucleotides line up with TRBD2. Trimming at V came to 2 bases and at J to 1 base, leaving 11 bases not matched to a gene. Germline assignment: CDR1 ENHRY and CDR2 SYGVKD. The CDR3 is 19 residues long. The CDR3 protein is CAISEAPPGLAGRSYEQYF. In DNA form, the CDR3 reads TGTGCCATCAGTGAGGCCCCACCGGGACTAGCGGGAAGATCCTACGAGCAGTACTTC.

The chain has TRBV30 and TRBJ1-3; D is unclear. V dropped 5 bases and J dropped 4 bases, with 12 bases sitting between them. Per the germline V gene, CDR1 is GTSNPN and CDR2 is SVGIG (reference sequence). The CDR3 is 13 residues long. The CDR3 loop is CAWEQVFGNTIYF. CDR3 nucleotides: TGTGCCTGGGAGCAGGTTTTCGGAAACACCATATATTTT.

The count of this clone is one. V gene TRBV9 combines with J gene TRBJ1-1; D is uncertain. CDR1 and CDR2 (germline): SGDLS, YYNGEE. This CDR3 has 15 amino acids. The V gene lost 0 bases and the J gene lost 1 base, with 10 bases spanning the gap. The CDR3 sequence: CASSVESPGNTEAFF. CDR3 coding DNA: TGTGCCAGCAGCGTAGAATCCCCAGGGAACACTGAAGCTTTCTTT.

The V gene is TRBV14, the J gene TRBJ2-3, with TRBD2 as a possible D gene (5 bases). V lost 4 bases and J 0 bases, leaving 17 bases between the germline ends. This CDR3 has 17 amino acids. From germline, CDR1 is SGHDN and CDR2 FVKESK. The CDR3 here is CASSPSRMSGSTDTQYF. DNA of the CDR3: TGTGCCAGCAGCCCCTCAAGGATGAGCGGAAGCACAGATACGCAGTATTTT. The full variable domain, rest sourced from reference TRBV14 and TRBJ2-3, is EAGVTQFPSHSVIEKGQTVTLRCDPISGHDNLYWYRRVMGKEIKFLLHFVKESKQDESGMPNNRFLAERTGGTYSTLKVQPAELEDSGVYFCASSPSRMSGSTDTQYFGPGTRLTVL.

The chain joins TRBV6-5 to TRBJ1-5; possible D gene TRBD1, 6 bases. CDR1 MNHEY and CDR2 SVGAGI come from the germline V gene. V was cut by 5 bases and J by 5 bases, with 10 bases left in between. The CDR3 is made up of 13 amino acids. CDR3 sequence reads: CASSRGGDQPQHF. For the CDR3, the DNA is TGTGCCAGCAGTAGGGGGGGGGATCAGCCCCAGCATTTT.

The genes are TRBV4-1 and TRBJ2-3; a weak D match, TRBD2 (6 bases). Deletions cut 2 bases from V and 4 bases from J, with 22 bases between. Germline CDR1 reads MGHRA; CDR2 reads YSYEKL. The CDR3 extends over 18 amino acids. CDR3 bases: TGCGCCAGCAGCCAAAACCCACTGATGGCGGGACGGTCAGATACGCAGTATTTT. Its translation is CASSQNPLMAGRSDTQYF.

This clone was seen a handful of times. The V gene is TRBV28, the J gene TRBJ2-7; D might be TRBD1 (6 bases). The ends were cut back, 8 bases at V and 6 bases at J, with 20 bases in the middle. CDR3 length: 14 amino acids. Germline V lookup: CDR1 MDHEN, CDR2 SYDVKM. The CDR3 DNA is TGTGCCAGCGTAGAATTCAGGGGTTCAGGCGAGCAGTACTTC. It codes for CASVEFRGSGEQYF.

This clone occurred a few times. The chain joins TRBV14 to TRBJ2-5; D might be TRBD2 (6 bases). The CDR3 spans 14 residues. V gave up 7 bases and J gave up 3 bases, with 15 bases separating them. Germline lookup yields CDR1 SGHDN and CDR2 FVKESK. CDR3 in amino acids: CASNTPGLEETQYF. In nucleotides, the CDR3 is TGTGCCAGCAATACACCGGGACTCGAAGAGACCCAGTACTTC.

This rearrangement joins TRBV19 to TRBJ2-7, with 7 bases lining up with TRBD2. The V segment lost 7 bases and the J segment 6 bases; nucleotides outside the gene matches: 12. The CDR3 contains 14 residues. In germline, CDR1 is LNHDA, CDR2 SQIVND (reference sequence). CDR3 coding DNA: TGTGCCAGTACGATTTCTAGCGGATGGGGCGAGCAGTACTTC. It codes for CASTISSGWGEQYF.

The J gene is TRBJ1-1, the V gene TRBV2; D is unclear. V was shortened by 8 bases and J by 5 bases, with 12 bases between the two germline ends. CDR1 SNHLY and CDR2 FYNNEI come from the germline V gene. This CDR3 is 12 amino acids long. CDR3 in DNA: TGTGCCAGCGTGGGAGGTGTGACTGAAGCTTTCTTT. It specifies CASVGGVTEAFF.

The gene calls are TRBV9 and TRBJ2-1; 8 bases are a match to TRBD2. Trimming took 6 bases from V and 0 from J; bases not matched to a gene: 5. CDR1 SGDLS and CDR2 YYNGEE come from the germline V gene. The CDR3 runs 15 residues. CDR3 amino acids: CASTSSGSSYNEQFF. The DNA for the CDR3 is TGTGCCAGCACCTCGAGCGGGAGCTCCTACAATGAGCAGTTCTTC.

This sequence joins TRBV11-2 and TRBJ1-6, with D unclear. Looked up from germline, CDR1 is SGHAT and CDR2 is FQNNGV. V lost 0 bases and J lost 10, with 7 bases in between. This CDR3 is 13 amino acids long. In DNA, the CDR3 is TGTGCCAGCAGCTTAGAACGGGAATCACCCCTCCACTTT. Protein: CASSLERESPLHF.